Following are 8 T cell receptor beta chains from one sample sequenced in a study of T-cell reconstitution after alpha-beta-depleted transplantation in children. Preparation of the TCRbeta library involved a method that used unique molecular identifiers. One entry per CDR3 protein, called by TCRdb with MiXCR from the PCR reads. The table has about 460,000 distinct CDR3 sequences, roughly a tenth seen once. Sequencing was performed on PBMCs, taken before TCRalphabeta/CD19-depleted stem cell transplant. These receptors all stem from a child aged 2 to 15 with inherited bone marrow failure, due to receive a stem cell transplant.

The chain joins TRBV5-1 to TRBJ2-1, with D perhaps matching TRBD2 (6 bases). Trimming removed 6 bases at V and 5 bases at J, with 15 bases between. Germline CDR1 is SGHRS and CDR2 is YFSETQ. This CDR3 is built from 14 residues. The CDR3 nucleotides read TGCGCCAGCACTTCGAAGCGGGTGAACAATGAGCAGTTCTTC. It encodes CASTSKRVNNEQFF.

This clonotype was observed many times. V usage is TRBV6-5 and J usage is TRBJ1-6, with D uncertain. V dropped 4 bases and J dropped 7 bases, with 11 bases sitting between them. The CDR3 covers 14 residues. Germline loops: CDR1 MNHEY, CDR2 SVGAGI. In DNA form, the CDR3 reads TGTGCCAGCAGTTCCCTACCTCGAAATTCACCCCTCCACTTT. Protein: CASSSLPRNSPLHF.

The gene calls are TRBV30 and TRBJ1-2; no clear D. This CDR3 has 13 residues. The germline V and J ends were trimmed by 5 bases and 1 base, with 11 bases remaining between them. CDR1 and CDR2 from the germline V gene are GTSNPN and SVGIG (reference sequence). CDR3 bases: TGTGCCTGGGGGTTGGACGGTAACTATGGCTACACCTTC. This gives the protein CAWGLDGNYGYTF.

Ten or more counts support this clonotype. The V gene is TRBV4-2, the J gene TRBJ2-3; no definite D call. The ends were cut back, 0 bases at V and 0 bases at J, with 7 bases in the middle. This CDR3 has 15 amino acids. Germline values: CDR1 LGHNA, CDR2 YNFKEQ. The CDR3 nucleotides are TGTGCCAGCAGCCAAGATCCCGCTAGCACAGATACGCAGTATTTT. It codes for CASSQDPASTDTQYF.

In this sample, this clonotype turned up many times. The V gene is TRBV27, the J gene TRBJ2-1; possibly TRBD2 for D (5 bases). Germline V lookup: CDR1 MNHEY, CDR2 SMNVEV (reference sequence). CDR3 length: 14 amino acids. With 6 bases removed from V and 0 bases from J, the gap between germline ends came to 9 bases. This chain's CDR3 is CASRRLASYNEQFF. Here the CDR3 DNA reads TGTGCCAGCAGACGTCTAGCCTCCTACAATGAGCAGTTCTTC.

This clonotype was seen many times. The chain employs TRBV7-9 and TRBJ2-1; 9 positions match TRBD2. Germline CDR1 and CDR2: SEHNR and FQNEAQ (reference sequence). The ends lost 4 bases at V and 6 bases at J; junction bases unmatched: 7. This CDR3 is built from 15 residues. CDR3 residues: CASSYGLASINEQFF. CDR3 DNA sequence: TGTGCCAGCAGCTACGGACTAGCGTCTATCAATGAGCAGTTCTTC.

This clonotype was recorded many times. The rearrangement joins TRBV29-1 to TRBJ1-2, with 9 bases aligning to TRBD1. The germline V gene has CDR1 SQVTM and CDR2 ANQGSEA. This CDR3 comprises 12 residues. V was pared by 3 bases and J by 6 bases, with 2 bases of the junction left unmatched. The CDR3 DNA sequence: TGCAGCGTTGAGGGGACAGGGCATGGCTACACCTTC. Its translation is CSVEGTGHGYTF.

The sample holds many counts of this clonotype. V usage is TRBV6-5 and J usage is TRBJ2-3; no firm D call. The CDR3 consists of 11 residues. The V end lost 6 bases, the J end lost 9 bases, and 10 bases lay between the germline ends. CDR1 and CDR2 from the germline V gene are MNHEY and SVGAGI. CDR3 amino acids: CASSQYDTQYF. In DNA, the CDR3 is TGTGCCAGCAGCCAATACGACACGCAGTATTTT.